These T cell receptor beta chains were read from a single sample in a study of technical replicates of blood from several donors. Profiling relied on immunoSEQ multiplex PCR, and the TCRdb table lists in-frame clones only, not all of them. Of some 70,000 clones in the sample, more than 90% were seen once. Material: T cells isolated from PBMCs. These receptors came from a human donor in good health. CDR3s include the opening cysteine and the closing phenylalanine or tryptophan. Fields, in order: D gene, J gene, V gene, CDR3 length, clone size, CDR3 protein, CDR3 DNA. D genes are given only for firm matches. Rows give clone size only sometimes, using once, few, many, or a class for an expanded clone.

D gene: TRBD1
J gene: TRBJ1-1
V gene: TRBV10-3
CDR3 length: 12
clone size: few
CDR3 protein: CAISDRAPEAFF
CDR3 DNA: TGTGCCATCAGCGACAGGGCCCCTGAAGCTTTCTTT

D gene: TRBD1
J gene: TRBJ2-2
V gene: TRBV5-1
CDR3 length: 14
clone size: -
CDR3 protein: CASSPETGVGELFF
CDR3 DNA: TGCGCCAGCAGCCCAGAGACAGGGGTTGGGGAGCTGTTTTTT

D gene: TRBD1
J gene: TRBJ2-7
V gene: TRBV15
CDR3 length: 15
clone size: -
CDR3 protein: CATSRGDREGDEQYF
CDR3 DNA: TGTGCCACCAGCAGAGGGGACAGGGAGGGAGACGAGCAGTACTTC

D gene: -
J gene: TRBJ2-3
V gene: TRBV5-4
CDR3 length: 14
clone size: -
CDR3 protein: CASRIGGDTDTQYF
CDR3 DNA: TGTGCCAGCAGGATAGGGGGGGACACAGATACGCAGTATTTT

D gene: TRBD1
J gene: TRBJ1-1
V gene: TRBV5-8
CDR3 length: 15
clone size: -
CDR3 protein: CASSFFGQGVTEAFF
CDR3 DNA: TGTGCCAGCAGCTTTTTCGGACAGGGTGTGACTGAAGCTTTCTTT

D gene: -
J gene: TRBJ1-1
V gene: TRBV11-2
CDR3 length: 17
clone size: -
CDR3 protein: CASSLIEGGWVNTEAFF
CDR3 DNA: TGTGCCAGCAGCTTAATCGAGGGAGGGTGGGTCAACACTGAAGCTTTCTTT

D gene: -
J gene: TRBJ1-5
V gene: TRBV4-3
CDR3 length: 13
clone size: -
CDR3 protein: CASSQARGRPQHF
CDR3 DNA: TGCGCCAGCAGCCAAGCCCGCGGGCGGCCCCAGCATTTT

D gene: -
J gene: TRBJ2-2
V gene: TRBV9
CDR3 length: 13
clone size: -
CDR3 protein: CASSVGGTGELFF
CDR3 DNA: TGTGCCAGCAGCGTAGGCGGGACCGGGGAGCTGTTTTTT

D gene: TRBD1
J gene: TRBJ2-7
V gene: TRBV11-3
CDR3 length: 14
clone size: -
CDR3 protein: CASSQAGGPYEQYF
CDR3 DNA: TGTGCCAGCAGCCAAGCAGGGGGTCCCTACGAGCAGTACTTC

D gene: -
J gene: TRBJ2-1
V gene: TRBV2
CDR3 length: 13
clone size: -
CDR3 protein: CASWEAGYNEQFF
CDR3 DNA: TGTGCCAGCTGGGAGGCCGGCTACAATGAGCAGTTCTTC

D gene: TRBD2
J gene: TRBJ2-1
V gene: TRBV27
CDR3 length: 15
clone size: -
CDR3 protein: CASTYTGTSHNEQFF
CDR3 DNA: TGTGCCAGCACCTATACCGGGACTAGCCACAATGAGCAGTTCTTC

D gene: TRBD2
J gene: TRBJ2-5
V gene: TRBV10-1
CDR3 length: 15
clone size: -
CDR3 protein: CASSDSGRAQETQYF
CDR3 DNA: TGCGCCAGCAGTGATAGCGGGAGGGCCCAAGAGACCCAGTACTTC

D gene: -
J gene: TRBJ2-7
V gene: TRBV7-8
CDR3 length: 16
clone size: -
CDR3 protein: CASSLRLREVGYEQYF
CDR3 DNA: TGTGCCAGCAGCTTACGTCTCCGCGAGGTTGGGTACGAGCAGTACTTC

D gene: -
J gene: TRBJ2-2
V gene: TRBV6-6
CDR3 length: 16
clone size: -
CDR3 protein: CASSHPGGNGAGELFF
CDR3 DNA: TGTGCCAGCAGCCACCCTGGGGGGAATGGAGCCGGGGAGCTGTTTTTT

D gene: -
J gene: TRBJ2-3
V gene: TRBV5-1
CDR3 length: 15
clone size: -
CDR3 protein: CASSLELVSGDTQYF
CDR3 DNA: TGCGCCAGCAGCTTGGAACTAGTTTCCGGAGATACGCAGTATTTT

D gene: TRBD2
J gene: TRBJ2-3
V gene: TRBV13
CDR3 length: 17
clone size: -
CDR3 protein: CASSSGGTSGGTDTQYF
CDR3 DNA: TGTGCCAGCAGCTCAGGGGGGACTAGCGGAGGCACAGATACGCAGTATTTT

D gene: TRBD1
J gene: TRBJ2-5
V gene: TRBV5-1
CDR3 length: 15
clone size: once
CDR3 protein: CASSSGTGRQETQYF
CDR3 DNA: TGCGCCAGCAGCTCCGGGACAGGGAGACAAGAGACCCAGTACTTC

D gene: -
J gene: TRBJ1-2
V gene: TRBV19
CDR3 length: 14
clone size: -
CDR3 protein: CASSIFWTDYGYTF
CDR3 DNA: TGTGCCAGTAGTATTTTTTGGACAGACTATGGCTACACCTTC

D gene: TRBD1
J gene: TRBJ2-1
V gene: TRBV5-1
CDR3 length: 16
clone size: -
CDR3 protein: CASSLSEGQGYNEQFF
CDR3 DNA: TGCGCCAGCAGCTTGTCAGAGGGACAGGGCTACAATGAGCAGTTCTTC

D gene: -
J gene: TRBJ2-7
V gene: TRBV6-6
CDR3 length: 12
clone size: -
CDR3 protein: CASSSLLYEQYF
CDR3 DNA: TGTGCCAGCAGTTCTCTTCTGTACGAGCAGTACTTC

D gene: TRBD1
J gene: TRBJ1-5
V gene: TRBV10-2
CDR3 length: 13
clone size: -
CDR3 protein: CASSDRGDQPQHF
CDR3 DNA: TGCGCCAGCAGCGACAGGGGGGATCAGCCCCAGCATTTT

D gene: TRBD1
J gene: TRBJ2-3
V gene: TRBV6-1
CDR3 length: 15
clone size: -
CDR3 protein: CASSEGQALTDTQYF
CDR3 DNA: TGTGCCAGCAGTGAGGGACAGGCCCTCACAGATACGCAGTATTTT

D gene: TRBD1
J gene: TRBJ1-1
V gene: TRBV4-3
CDR3 length: 20
clone size: -
CDR3 protein: CASSQDKSYRGKDMNTEAFF
CDR3 DNA: TGCGCCAGCAGCCAAGATAAGAGTTACAGGGGAAAAGACATGAACACTGAAGCTTTCTTT

D gene: -
J gene: TRBJ1-1
V gene: TRBV11-3
CDR3 length: 15
clone size: -
CDR3 protein: CASSFSGGQGTEAFF
CDR3 DNA: TGTGCCAGCAGCTTTTCCGGGGGGCAGGGGACTGAAGCTTTCTTT

D gene: TRBD1
J gene: TRBJ1-1
V gene: TRBV19
CDR3 length: 14
clone size: -
CDR3 protein: CASSPGQGNTEAFF
CDR3 DNA: TGTGCCAGTAGTCCAGGACAGGGGAACACTGAAGCTTTCTTT

D gene: -
J gene: TRBJ2-1
V gene: TRBV7-9
CDR3 length: 14
clone size: -
CDR3 protein: CASSLYGAYNEQFF
CDR3 DNA: TGTGCCAGCAGCTTATATGGGGCTTACAATGAGCAGTTCTTC

D gene: -
J gene: TRBJ2-7
V gene: TRBV19
CDR3 length: 13
clone size: -
CDR3 protein: CASSAGQYYEQYF
CDR3 DNA: TGTGCCAGTAGTGCGGGACAGTACTACGAGCAGTACTTC

D gene: -
J gene: TRBJ2-7
V gene: TRBV6-6
CDR3 length: 14
clone size: -
CDR3 protein: CASSSSRNIYEQYF
CDR3 DNA: -

D gene: TRBD1
J gene: TRBJ1-4
V gene: TRBV10-3
CDR3 length: 15
clone size: -
CDR3 protein: CAISGEGQGGGKLFF
CDR3 DNA: TGTGCCATCAGTGGAGAAGGACAGGGGGGAGGAAAACTGTTTTTT

D gene: -
J gene: TRBJ2-3
V gene: TRBV29-1
CDR3 length: 14
clone size: -
CDR3 protein: CSAETGEGTDTQYF
CDR3 DNA: TGCAGCGCCGAGACGGGAGAAGGGACAGATACGCAGTATTTT

D gene: TRBD1
J gene: TRBJ2-3
V gene: TRBV27
CDR3 length: 16
clone size: once
CDR3 protein: CASSQDRGISTDTQYF
CDR3 DNA: TGTGCCAGCAGTCAGGACAGGGGGATTTCAACAGATACGCAGTATTTT

D gene: -
J gene: TRBJ2-2
V gene: TRBV4-2
CDR3 length: 12
clone size: -
CDR3 protein: CASSQYGGELFF
CDR3 DNA: TGTGCCAGCAGCCAGTACGGCGGGGAGCTGTTTTTT

D gene: TRBD1
J gene: TRBJ1-4
V gene: TRBV6-5
CDR3 length: 16
clone size: -
CDR3 protein: CASSYFYRGRGEKLFF
CDR3 DNA: TGTGCCAGCAGTTACTTTTACAGGGGGCGAGGGGAAAAACTGTTTTTT

D gene: TRBD1
J gene: TRBJ2-7
V gene: TRBV19
CDR3 length: 14
clone size: -
CDR3 protein: CASSERQGAYEQYF
CDR3 DNA: TGTGCCAGTAGTGAGCGACAGGGTGCCTACGAGCAGTACTTC

D gene: -
J gene: TRBJ1-1
V gene: TRBV6-1
CDR3 length: 15
clone size: -
CDR3 protein: CASSTRQIGSTEAFF
CDR3 DNA: TGTGCCAGCAGTACGCGACAGATCGGGAGCACTGAAGCTTTCTTT

D gene: -
J gene: TRBJ2-1
V gene: TRBV30
CDR3 length: 14
clone size: once
CDR3 protein: CAWSEGLSGREQFF
CDR3 DNA: TGTGCCTGGAGTGAGGGACTCTCGGGGCGTGAGCAGTTCTTC

D gene: TRBD2
J gene: TRBJ2-1
V gene: TRBV11-3
CDR3 length: 15
clone size: -
CDR3 protein: CASSEGLARYNEQFF
CDR3 DNA: TGTGCCAGCAGCGAGGGACTAGCGAGATACAATGAGCAGTTCTTC

D gene: -
J gene: TRBJ1-2
V gene: TRBV27
CDR3 length: 15
clone size: -
CDR3 protein: CASSLSIQGSDGYTF
CDR3 DNA: TGTGCCAGCAGTTTATCGATCCAGGGTAGTGATGGCTACACCTTC

D gene: -
J gene: TRBJ1-5
V gene: TRBV7-9
CDR3 length: 12
clone size: -
CDR3 protein: CAGGGSNQPQHF
CDR3 DNA: TGTGCCGGGGGGGGAAGCAATCAGCCCCAGCATTTT

D gene: -
J gene: TRBJ2-7
V gene: TRBV28
CDR3 length: 12
clone size: -
CDR3 protein: CASSLVINEQYF
CDR3 DNA: TGTGCCAGCAGCTTAGTTATTAACGAGCAGTACTTC

D gene: TRBD1
J gene: TRBJ1-1
V gene: TRBV19
CDR3 length: 15
clone size: -
CDR3 protein: CASTLGQGVGVRAFF
CDR3 DNA: TGTGCCAGTACCCTGGGACAGGGTGTCGGGGTTAGGGCTTTCTTT

D gene: TRBD1
J gene: TRBJ1-5
V gene: TRBV19
CDR3 length: 15
clone size: -
CDR3 protein: CASSIGGQGSVAQHF
CDR3 DNA: TGTGCCAGTAGTATTGGGGGACAGGGGTCAGTGGCCCAGCATTTT

D gene: -
J gene: TRBJ1-1
V gene: TRBV6-1
CDR3 length: 13
clone size: few
CDR3 protein: CASSEALAPEAFF
CDR3 DNA: TGTGCCAGCAGTGAAGCGCTAGCACCTGAAGCTTTCTTT

D gene: TRBD1
J gene: TRBJ1-5
V gene: TRBV11-2
CDR3 length: 14
clone size: -
CDR3 protein: CASSLAGGGQPQHF
CDR3 DNA: TGTGCCAGCAGCTTAGCAGGAGGGGGCCAGCCCCAGCATTTT

D gene: TRBD2
J gene: TRBJ2-2
V gene: TRBV19
CDR3 length: 15
clone size: once
CDR3 protein: CASSIDREGTGELFF
CDR3 DNA: TGTGCCAGTAGTATAGACAGGGAGGGCACCGGGGAGCTGTTTTTT

D gene: TRBD1
J gene: TRBJ1-5
V gene: TRBV28
CDR3 length: 13
clone size: once
CDR3 protein: CASRGTGNQPQHF
CDR3 DNA: TGTGCCAGCAGGGGGACAGGCAATCAGCCCCAGCATTTT

D gene: TRBD2
J gene: TRBJ2-7
V gene: TRBV18
CDR3 length: 15
clone size: -
CDR3 protein: CASSPPASGNYEQYF
CDR3 DNA: TGTGCCAGCTCACCCCCTGCTAGCGGAAACTACGAGCAGTACTTC

D gene: -
J gene: TRBJ2-7
V gene: TRBV5-4
CDR3 length: 15
clone size: -
CDR3 protein: CASSLVSGGVTEQYF
CDR3 DNA: TGTGCCAGCAGCTTGGTGTCTGGCGGAGTGACCGAGCAGTACTTC

D gene: -
J gene: TRBJ1-1
V gene: TRBV9
CDR3 length: 14
clone size: -
CDR3 protein: CASSVRSGDTEAFF
CDR3 DNA: TGTGCCAGCAGCGTCCGGAGCGGCGACACTGAAGCTTTCTTT

D gene: -
J gene: TRBJ2-1
V gene: TRBV10-3
CDR3 length: 13
clone size: -
CDR3 protein: CAISEQGPYEQFF
CDR3 DNA: TGTGCCATCAGTGAGCAGGGGCCCTATGAGCAGTTCTTC

D gene: TRBD1
J gene: TRBJ2-4
V gene: TRBV9
CDR3 length: 15
clone size: -
CDR3 protein: CASSVWDSSKDIQYF
CDR3 DNA: TGTGCCAGCAGCGTCTGGGACAGCAGTAAGGACATTCAGTACTTC

D gene: TRBD2
J gene: TRBJ2-1
V gene: TRBV28
CDR3 length: 13
clone size: -
CDR3 protein: CASSPSKRDSQFF
CDR3 DNA: TGTGCCAGCAGTCCTAGTAAGCGGGATAGTCAGTTCTTC

D gene: TRBD2
J gene: TRBJ2-3
V gene: TRBV7-8
CDR3 length: 15
clone size: -
CDR3 protein: CASSFPRELTDTQYF
CDR3 DNA: TGTGCCAGCAGCTTTCCGCGGGAGCTCACAGATACGCAGTATTTT